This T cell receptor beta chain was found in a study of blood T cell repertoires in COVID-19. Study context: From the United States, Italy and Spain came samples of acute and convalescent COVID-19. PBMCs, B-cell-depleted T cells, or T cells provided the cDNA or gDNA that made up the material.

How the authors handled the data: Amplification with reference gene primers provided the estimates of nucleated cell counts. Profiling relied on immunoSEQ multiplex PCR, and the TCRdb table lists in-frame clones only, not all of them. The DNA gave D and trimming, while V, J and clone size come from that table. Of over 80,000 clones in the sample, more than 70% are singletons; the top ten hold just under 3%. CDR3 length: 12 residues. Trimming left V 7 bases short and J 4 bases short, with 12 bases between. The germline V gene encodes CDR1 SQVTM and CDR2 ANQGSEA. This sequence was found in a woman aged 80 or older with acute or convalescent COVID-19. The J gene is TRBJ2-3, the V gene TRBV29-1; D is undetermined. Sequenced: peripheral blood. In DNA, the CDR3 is TGCAGCGCCTCGAAGGCGGCAGATACGCAGTATTTT. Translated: CSASKAADTQYF.